These 3 T cell receptor beta chains originate from one sample sequenced in a study of regulatory T cells in long-lasting Graves disease. HTBI primers from iRepertoire and Arm-PCR of CDR3 regions yielded the TCR beta libraries. TCRdb analysed the multiplex PCR reads with MiXCR anew, one entry per CDR3 protein. The table lists approximately 350,000 distinct CDR3 sequences, 16% of them singletons. Time point specified: newly diagnosed GD, antithyroid drugs for less than 3 months. PBMC RNA served as the TCR library source. The sample was also linked to a second study, of T cells in Graves' hyperthyroidism and ophthalmopathy.

Sequenced material: peripheral blood mononuclear cells (PBMCs), taken at new diagnosis, from a patient treated with antithyroid drugs. These receptors were collected from a man aged 35-49 years with Graves disease.

This clonotype was detected a few times. J is TRBJ2-3 and V is TRBV5-5; perhaps TRBD2 as D (7 bases). Trimming removed 2 bases at V and 6 bases at J, with 16 bases between. The CDR3 contains 15 residues. Per the germline V gene, CDR1 is SGHKS and CDR2 is YYEKEE (reference sequence). The CDR3 is CASSFRGALADTQYF. The DNA of the CDR3 is TGTGCCAGCAGCTTCCGGGGGGCCTTGGCTGATACGCAGTATTTT.

This clonotype was seen repeatedly, ten times or more. Written as DNA, the CDR3 is TGTGCCAGTAGTAGAAATGGACGGCGGATGGCGGACTATGGCTACACCTTC. Translation gives CASSRNGRRMADYGYTF. The rearrangement links TRBV19 to TRBJ1-2; no clear D. V was pared by 4 bases and J by 3 bases, with 21 bases between. Germline-derived CDR1 and CDR2 are LNHDA and SQIVND (reference sequence). There are 17 residues in the CDR3.

This clonotype was detected many times. The V call is TRBV12-3 or TRBV12-4, the J call TRBJ2-2; weak D call: TRBD2 (5 bases). The CDR3 is made up of 15 amino acids. V lost 3 bases to trimming and J lost 1 base, with 9 bases between them. The CDR3 sequence: CASSFLLGNTGELFF. The DNA of the CDR3 is TGTGCCAGCAGTTTTTTACTAGGGAACACCGGGGAGCTGTTTTTT.